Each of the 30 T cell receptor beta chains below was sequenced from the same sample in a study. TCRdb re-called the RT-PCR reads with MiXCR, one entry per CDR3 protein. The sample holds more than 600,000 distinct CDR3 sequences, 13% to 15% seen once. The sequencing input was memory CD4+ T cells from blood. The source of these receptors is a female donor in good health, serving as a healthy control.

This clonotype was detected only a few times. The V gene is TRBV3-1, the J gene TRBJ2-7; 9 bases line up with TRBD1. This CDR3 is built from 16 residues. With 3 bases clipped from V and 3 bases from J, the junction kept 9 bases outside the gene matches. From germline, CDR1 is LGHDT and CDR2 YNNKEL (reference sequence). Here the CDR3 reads CASSQHGTGTIYEQYF. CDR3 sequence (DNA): TGTGCCAGCAGCCAGCACGGGACAGGGACAATCTACGAGCAGTACTTC.

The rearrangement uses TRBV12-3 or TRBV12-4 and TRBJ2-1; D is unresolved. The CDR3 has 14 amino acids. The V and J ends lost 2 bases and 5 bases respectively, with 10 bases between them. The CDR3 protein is CASSLRNPDNEQFF. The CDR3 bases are TGTGCCAGCAGTTTACGGAACCCGGACAATGAGCAGTTCTTC.

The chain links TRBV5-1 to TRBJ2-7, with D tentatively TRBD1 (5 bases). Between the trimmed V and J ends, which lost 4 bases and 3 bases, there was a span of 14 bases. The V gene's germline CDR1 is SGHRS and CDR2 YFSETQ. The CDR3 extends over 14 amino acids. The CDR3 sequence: CASSPRDSRYEQYF. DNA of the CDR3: TGCGCCAGCAGCCCCCGTGACAGCCGCTACGAGCAGTACTTC. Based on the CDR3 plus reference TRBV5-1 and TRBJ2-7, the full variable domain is KAGVTQTPRYLIKTRGQQVTLSCSPISGHRSVSWYQQTPGQGLQFLFEYFSETQRNKGNFPGRFSGRQFSNSRSEMNVSTLELGDSALYLCASSPRDSRYEQYFGPGTRLTVT.

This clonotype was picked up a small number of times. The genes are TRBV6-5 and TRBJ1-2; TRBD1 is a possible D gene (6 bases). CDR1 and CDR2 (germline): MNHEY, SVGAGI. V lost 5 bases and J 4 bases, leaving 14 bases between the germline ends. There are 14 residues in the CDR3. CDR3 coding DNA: TGTGCCAGCAGTAACCGGGGGGCAGTCTATGGCTACACCTTC. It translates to CASSNRGAVYGYTF.

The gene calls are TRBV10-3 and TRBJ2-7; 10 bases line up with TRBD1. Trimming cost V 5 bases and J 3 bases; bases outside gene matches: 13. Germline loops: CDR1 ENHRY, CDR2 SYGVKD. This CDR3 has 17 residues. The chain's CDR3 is CAISFPTGTGAYYEQYF. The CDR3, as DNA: TGTGCCATCAGTTTCCCCACCGGGACAGGGGCCTACTACGAGCAGTACTTC.

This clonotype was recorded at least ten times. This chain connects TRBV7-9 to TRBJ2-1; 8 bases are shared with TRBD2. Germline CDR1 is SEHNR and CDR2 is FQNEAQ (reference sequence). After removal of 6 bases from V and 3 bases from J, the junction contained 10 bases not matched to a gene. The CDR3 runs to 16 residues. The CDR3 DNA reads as TGTGCCAGCAGTCCCATACGGGGGGGCAACTACAATGAGCAGTTCTTC. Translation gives CASSPIRGGNYNEQFF.

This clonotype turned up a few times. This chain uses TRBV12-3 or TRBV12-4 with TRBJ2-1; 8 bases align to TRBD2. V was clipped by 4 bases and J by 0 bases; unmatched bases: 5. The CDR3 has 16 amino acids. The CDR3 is CASSSGGGYSYNEQFF. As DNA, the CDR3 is TGTGCCAGCAGTTCTGGCGGGGGGTACTCCTACAATGAGCAGTTCTTC.

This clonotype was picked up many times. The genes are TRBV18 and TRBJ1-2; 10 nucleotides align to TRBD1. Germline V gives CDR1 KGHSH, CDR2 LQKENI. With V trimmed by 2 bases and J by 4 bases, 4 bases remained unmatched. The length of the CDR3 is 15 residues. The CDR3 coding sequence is TGTGCCAGCTCACCAGCGGGACAGGGGAGCTATGGCTACACCTTC. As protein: CASSPAGQGSYGYTF.

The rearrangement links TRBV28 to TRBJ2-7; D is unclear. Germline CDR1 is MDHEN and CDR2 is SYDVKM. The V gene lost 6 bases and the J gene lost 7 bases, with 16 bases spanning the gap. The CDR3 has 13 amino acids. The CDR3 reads CASSRPIDSEQYF. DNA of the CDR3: TGTGCCAGCAGCCGCCCCATAGACTCGGAGCAGTACTTC.

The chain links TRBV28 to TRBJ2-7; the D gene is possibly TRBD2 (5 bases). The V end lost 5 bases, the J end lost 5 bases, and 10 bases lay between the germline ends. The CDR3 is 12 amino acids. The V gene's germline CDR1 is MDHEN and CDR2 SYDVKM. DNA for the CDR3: TGTGCCAGCAGTGGGGAGTTCGACGAGCAGTACTTC. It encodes CASSGEFDEQYF.

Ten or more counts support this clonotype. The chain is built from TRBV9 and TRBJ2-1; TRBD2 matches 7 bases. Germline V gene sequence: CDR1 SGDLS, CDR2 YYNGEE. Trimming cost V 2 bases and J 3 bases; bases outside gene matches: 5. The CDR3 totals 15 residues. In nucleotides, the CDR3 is TGTGCCAGCAGCGTCCGGCGGGAGTTCTACAATGAGCAGTTCTTC. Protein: CASSVRREFYNEQFF.

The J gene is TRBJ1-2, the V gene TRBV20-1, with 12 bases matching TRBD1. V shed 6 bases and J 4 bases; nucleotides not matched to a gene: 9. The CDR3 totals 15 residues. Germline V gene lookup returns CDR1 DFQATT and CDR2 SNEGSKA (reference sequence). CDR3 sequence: CSAPEGDRGLYGYTF. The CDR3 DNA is TGCAGTGCCCCCGAGGGGGACAGGGGGCTCTATGGCTACACCTTC.

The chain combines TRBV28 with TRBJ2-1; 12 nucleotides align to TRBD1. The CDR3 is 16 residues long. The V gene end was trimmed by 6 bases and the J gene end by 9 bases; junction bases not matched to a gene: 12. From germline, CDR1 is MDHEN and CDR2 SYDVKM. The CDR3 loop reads CASRPTGTGGSGEQFF. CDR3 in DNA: TGTGCCAGCAGACCAACCGGGACAGGGGGCTCGGGTGAGCAGTTCTTC.

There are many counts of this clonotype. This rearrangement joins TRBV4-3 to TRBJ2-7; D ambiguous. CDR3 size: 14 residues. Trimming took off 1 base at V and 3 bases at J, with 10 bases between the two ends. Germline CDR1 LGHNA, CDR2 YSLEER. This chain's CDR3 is CASSQAMDGYEQYF. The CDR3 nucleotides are TGCGCCAGCAGCCAAGCCATGGACGGCTACGAGCAGTACTTC.

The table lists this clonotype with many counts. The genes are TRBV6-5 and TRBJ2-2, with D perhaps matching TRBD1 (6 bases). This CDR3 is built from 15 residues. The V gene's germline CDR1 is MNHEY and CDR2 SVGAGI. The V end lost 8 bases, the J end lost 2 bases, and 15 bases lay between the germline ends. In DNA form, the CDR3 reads TGTGCCAGCTTTACCACCAGGGGCAACACCGGGGAGCTGTTTTTT. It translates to CASFTTRGNTGELFF.

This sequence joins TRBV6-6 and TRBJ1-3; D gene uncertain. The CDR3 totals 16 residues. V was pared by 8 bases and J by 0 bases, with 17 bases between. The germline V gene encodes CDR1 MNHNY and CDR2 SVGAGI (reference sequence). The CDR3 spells CASSFGSGSSGNTIYF. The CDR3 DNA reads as TGTGCCAGCTCCTTCGGATCGGGGAGCTCTGGAAACACCATATATTTT.

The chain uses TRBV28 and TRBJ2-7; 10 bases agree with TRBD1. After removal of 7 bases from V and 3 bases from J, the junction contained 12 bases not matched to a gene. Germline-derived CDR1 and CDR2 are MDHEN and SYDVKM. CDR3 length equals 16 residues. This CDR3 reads CASKRPGTGVVYEQYF. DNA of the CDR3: TGTGCCAGCAAAAGACCCGGGACAGGGGTAGTCTACGAGCAGTACTTC.

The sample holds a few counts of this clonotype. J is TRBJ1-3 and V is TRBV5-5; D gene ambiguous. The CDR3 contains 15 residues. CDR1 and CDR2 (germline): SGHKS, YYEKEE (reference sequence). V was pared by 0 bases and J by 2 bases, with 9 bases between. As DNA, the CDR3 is TGTGCCAGCAGCTTGGGAGCGGCGGCTGGAAACACCATATATTTT. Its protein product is CASSLGAAAGNTIYF.

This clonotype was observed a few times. The CDR3 bases are TGCGCCAGCAGCTTGGAGACAGGGCCGAGCACAGATACGCAGTATTTT. As protein: CASSLETGPSTDTQYF. The chain is built from TRBV5-1 and TRBJ2-3, with TRBD1 identical over 7 bases. This CDR3 region has 16 residues. V dropped 0 bases and J dropped 0; count of bases not matched to a gene: 4. Germline V CDR1 and CDR2: SGHRS, YFSETQ.

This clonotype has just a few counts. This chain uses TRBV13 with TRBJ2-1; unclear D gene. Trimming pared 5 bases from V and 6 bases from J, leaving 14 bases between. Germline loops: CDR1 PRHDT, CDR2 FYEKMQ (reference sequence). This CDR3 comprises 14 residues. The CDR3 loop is CASSIFHLGNEQFF. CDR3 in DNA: TGTGCCAGCAGCATATTCCACTTGGGCAATGAGCAGTTCTTC. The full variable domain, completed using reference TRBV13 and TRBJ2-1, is AAGVIQSPRHLIKEKRETATLKCYPIPRHDTVYWYQQGPGQDPQFLISFYEKMQSDKGSIPDRFSAQQFSDYHSELNMSSLELGDSALYFCASSIFHLGNEQFFGPGTRLTVL.

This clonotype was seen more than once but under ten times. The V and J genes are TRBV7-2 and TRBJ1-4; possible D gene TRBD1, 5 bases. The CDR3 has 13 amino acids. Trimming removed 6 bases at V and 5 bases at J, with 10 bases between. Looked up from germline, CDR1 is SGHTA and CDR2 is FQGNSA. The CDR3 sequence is CASSLGQNEKLFF. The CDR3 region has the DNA TGTGCCAGCAGTTTGGGGCAGAATGAAAAACTGTTTTTT.

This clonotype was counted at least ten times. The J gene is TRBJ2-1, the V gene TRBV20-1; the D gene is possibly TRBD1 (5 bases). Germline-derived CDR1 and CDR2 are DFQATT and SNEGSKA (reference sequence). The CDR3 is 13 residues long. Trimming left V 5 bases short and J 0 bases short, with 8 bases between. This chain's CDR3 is CSADDSSYNEQFF. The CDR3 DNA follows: TGCAGTGCTGACGACAGCTCCTACAATGAGCAGTTCTTC.

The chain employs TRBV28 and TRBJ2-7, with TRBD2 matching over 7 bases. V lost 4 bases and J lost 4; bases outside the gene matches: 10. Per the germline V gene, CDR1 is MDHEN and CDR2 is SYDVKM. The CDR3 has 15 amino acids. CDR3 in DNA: TGTGCCAGCAGTTCTTTGGGCAGGGAGGGATACGAGCAGTACTTC. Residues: CASSSLGREGYEQYF. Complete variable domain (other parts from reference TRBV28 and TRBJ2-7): DVKVTQSSRYLVKRTGEKVFLECVQDMDHENMFWYRQDPGLGLRLIYFSYDVKMKEKGDIPEGYSVSREKKERFSLILESASTNQTSMYLCASSSLGREGYEQYFGPGTRLTVT.

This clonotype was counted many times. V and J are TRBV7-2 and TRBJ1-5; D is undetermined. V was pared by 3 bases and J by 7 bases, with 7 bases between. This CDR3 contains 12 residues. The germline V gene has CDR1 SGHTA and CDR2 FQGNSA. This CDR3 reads CASSFGLQPQHF. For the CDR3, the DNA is TGTGCCAGCAGCTTCGGACTCCAGCCCCAGCATTTT.

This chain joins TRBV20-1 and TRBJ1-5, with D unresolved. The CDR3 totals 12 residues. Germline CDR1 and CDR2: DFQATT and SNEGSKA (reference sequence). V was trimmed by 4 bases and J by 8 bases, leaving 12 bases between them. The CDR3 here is CSATTPAEPQHF. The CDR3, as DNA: TGCAGTGCTACTACCCCGGCTGAGCCCCAGCATTTT.

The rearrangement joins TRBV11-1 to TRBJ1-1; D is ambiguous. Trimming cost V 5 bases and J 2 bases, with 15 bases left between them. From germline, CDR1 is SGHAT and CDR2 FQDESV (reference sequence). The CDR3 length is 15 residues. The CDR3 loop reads CASSLGRALNTEAFF. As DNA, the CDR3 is TGTGCCAGCAGCCTAGGACGGGCTTTAAACACTGAAGCTTTCTTT.

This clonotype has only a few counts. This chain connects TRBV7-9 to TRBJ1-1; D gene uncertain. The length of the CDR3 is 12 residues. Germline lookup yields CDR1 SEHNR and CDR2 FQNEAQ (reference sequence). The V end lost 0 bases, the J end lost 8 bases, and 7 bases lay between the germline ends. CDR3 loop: CASSLAQSEAFF. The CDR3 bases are TGTGCCAGCAGCTTAGCACAGTCGGAAGCTTTCTTT.

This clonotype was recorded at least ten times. CDR3 coding DNA: TGCAGCGCACCCATGACAGCCCCGAGGGGCGGCTACACCTTC. Protein product: CSAPMTAPRGGYTF. V gene TRBV29-1 combines with J gene TRBJ1-2, with a weak D call TRBD1 (5 bases). V was clipped by 7 bases and J by 8 bases, with 23 bases between them. The CDR3 has 14 amino acids. CDR1 is SQVTM, CDR2 ANQGSEA, per germline. The full variable domain, completed using reference TRBV29-1 and TRBJ1-2, is SAVISQKPSRDICQRGTSLTIQCQVDSQVTMMFWYRQQPGQSLTLIATANQGSEATYESGFVIDKFPISRPNLTFSTLTVSNMSPEDSSIYLCSAPMTAPRGGYTFGSGTRLTVV.

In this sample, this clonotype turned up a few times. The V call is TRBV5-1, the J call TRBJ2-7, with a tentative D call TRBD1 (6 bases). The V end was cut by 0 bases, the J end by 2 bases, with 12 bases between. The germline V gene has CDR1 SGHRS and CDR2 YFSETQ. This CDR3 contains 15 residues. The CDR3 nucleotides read TGCGCCAGCAGCTTGGAATTCACAGGGCCCTACGAGCAGTACTTC. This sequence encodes CASSLEFTGPYEQYF.

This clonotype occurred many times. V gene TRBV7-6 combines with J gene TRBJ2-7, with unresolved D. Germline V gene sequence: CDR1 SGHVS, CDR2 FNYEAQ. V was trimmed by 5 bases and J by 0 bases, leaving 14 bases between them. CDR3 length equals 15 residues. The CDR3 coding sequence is TGTGCCAGCAGCCGCGCAGGAGACCTCTCCTACGAGCAGTACTTC. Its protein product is CASSRAGDLSYEQYF.